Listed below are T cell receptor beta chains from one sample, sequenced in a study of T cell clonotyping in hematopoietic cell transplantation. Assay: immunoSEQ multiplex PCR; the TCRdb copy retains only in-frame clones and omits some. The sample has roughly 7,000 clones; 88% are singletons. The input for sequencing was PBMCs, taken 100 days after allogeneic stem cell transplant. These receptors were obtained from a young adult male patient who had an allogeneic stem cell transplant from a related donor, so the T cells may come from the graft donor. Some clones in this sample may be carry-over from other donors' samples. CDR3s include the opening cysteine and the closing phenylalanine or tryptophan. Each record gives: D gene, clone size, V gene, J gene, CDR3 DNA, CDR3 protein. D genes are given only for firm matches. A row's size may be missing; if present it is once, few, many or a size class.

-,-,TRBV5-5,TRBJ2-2,TGTGCCAGCTACACTCCCGGGGAGCTGTTTTTT,CASYTPGELFF
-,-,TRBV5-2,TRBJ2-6,TGTGCCAGCAACAAAACTCGAACACAAAGTCGGGCCAACGTCCTGACTTTC,CASNKTRTQSRANVLTF
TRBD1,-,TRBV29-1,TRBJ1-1,TGCAGCGTGGGGGACAGATTATCCGAAGCTTTCTTT,CSVGDRLSEAFF
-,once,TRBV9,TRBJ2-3,TGTGCCAGCAGCGTAGAGGGTTCTATCGGAGATACGCAGTATTTT,CASSVEGSIGDTQYF
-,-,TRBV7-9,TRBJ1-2,TGTGCCAGCAGCTTAGAAGTGGCGGAAACCTATGGCTACACCTTC,CASSLEVAETYGYTF
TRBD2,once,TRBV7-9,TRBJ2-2,TGTGCCAACGTAGCGGGAGGGCCGGACACCGGGGAGCTGTTTTTT,CANVAGGPDTGELFF
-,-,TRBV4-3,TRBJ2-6,TGCGCCAGCAGCCTCTCTAACGAGGTCTCTGGGGCCAACGTCCTGACTTTC,CASSLSNEVSGANVLTF
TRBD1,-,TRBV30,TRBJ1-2,TGTGCCTGGAGTCTTTTGGACAGGAGATTCTACACCTTC,CAWSLLDRRFYTF
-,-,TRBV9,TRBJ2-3,TGTGCCAGCAGCGCAGTTACCGCGGATACGCAGTATTTT,CASSAVTADTQYF
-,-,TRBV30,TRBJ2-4,TGTGCCTGGACCCTCGAGACGAGCAAAAACATTCAGTACTTC,CAWTLETSKNIQYF
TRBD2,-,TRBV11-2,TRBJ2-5,TGTGCCAGCAGCGGACTAGCGGGAGATGGGGAGACCCAGTACTTC,CASSGLAGDGETQYF
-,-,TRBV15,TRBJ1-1,TGTGCCACCAGCAGAGAAAGCGGGGGCACTGAAGCTTTCTTT,CATSRESGGTEAFF
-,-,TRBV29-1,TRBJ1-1,TGCAGCGTTGAAGATCCCAGTGAAGCTTTCTTT,CSVEDPSEAFF
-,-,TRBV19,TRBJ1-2,TGTGCCAGTAGTATAGCTCAGGATCGGCACTATGGCTACACCTTC,CASSIAQDRHYGYTF
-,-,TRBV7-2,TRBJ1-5,TGTGCCAGCAGCTTAGTGAATAGCAATCAGCCCCAGCATTTT,CASSLVNSNQPQHF
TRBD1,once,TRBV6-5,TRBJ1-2,TGTGCCAGCAGTTTCTTTCGGGGACAGATGGACTATGGCTACACCTTC,CASSFFRGQMDYGYTF
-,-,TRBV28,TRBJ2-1,TGTGCCAGCAGTCCACTGGGAGCGGTGGGGTACAATGAGCAGTTCTTC,CASSPLGAVGYNEQFF
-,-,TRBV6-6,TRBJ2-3,TGTGCCAGCAGCCCGAGGGCGGATACGCAGTATTTT,CASSPRADTQYF
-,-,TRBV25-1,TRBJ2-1,TGTGCCAGCAGTGATCGTTTTGTTGAGCAGTTCTTC,CASSDRFVEQFF
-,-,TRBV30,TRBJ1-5,TGTGCCTGGAGTTCAGGGGGCAATCAGCCCCAGCATTTT,CAWSSGGNQPQHF
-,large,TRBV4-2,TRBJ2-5,TGTGCCAGCAGCCTCGGGACATTGGGGCAAGAGACCCAGTACTTC,CASSLGTLGQETQYF
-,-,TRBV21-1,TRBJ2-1,TGTGCCAGCAGCAAAGGGAAGGGACTAGCGGAGGGGCAGTTCTTC,CASSKGKGLAEGQFF
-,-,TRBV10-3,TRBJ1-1,TGTGCCATCAGCCGACGGACAGAGAGACTGAACACTGAAGCTTTCTTT,CAISRRTERLNTEAFF
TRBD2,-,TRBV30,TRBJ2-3,TGTGCCTGGAGTGTACAGGGTAGCGGGAGACTCCCAGATACGCAGTATTTT,CAWSVQGSGRLPDTQYF
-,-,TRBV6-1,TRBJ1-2,TGTGCCAGCAGTGATCGGGGGGTGGGCTATGGCTACACCTTC,CASSDRGVGYGYTF
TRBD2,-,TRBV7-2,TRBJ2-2,TGTGCCAGCAGCTTAGCAAGTAGCGGGAGGGGGGAGCTGTTTTTT,CASSLASSGRGELFF
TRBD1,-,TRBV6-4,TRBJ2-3,TGTGCCAGCAGTGACTCGACGGACAGGGGGCCCGCAGATACGCAGTATTTT,CASSDSTDRGPADTQYF
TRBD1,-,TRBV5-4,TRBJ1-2,TGTGCCAGCAGCCCTACAGGGGAGGGCTACACCTTC,CASSPTGEGYTF
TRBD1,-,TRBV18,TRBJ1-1,TGTGCCAGCTCACCGGACAGGTTTAACACTGAAGCTTTCTTT,CASSPDRFNTEAFF
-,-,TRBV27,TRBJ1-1,TGTGCCAGCAGTGCCGGGATGGGGACTCGGAACACTGAAGCTTTCTTT,CASSAGMGTRNTEAFF
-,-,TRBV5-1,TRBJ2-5,TGCGCCAGCAGCCCAGGGGGGGGAGAGACCCAGTACTTC,CASSPGGGETQYF
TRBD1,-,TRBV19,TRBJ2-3,TGTGCCAGTAGTGTAGGACAGGGTCAAGGCACAGATACGCAGTATTTT,CASSVGQGQGTDTQYF
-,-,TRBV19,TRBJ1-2,TGTGCCAGTACCTCCATGGGGGGGACTTTTGGTGGCTACACCTTC,CASTSMGGTFGGYTF